This is a list of T cell receptor beta chains from one sample in a study of identical twins. MiXCR was run by TCRdb on the 5' RACE reads, yielding one entry per CDR3 protein. The sample comprises hundreds of thousands of distinct CDR3 sequences, roughly an eighth of which are singletons, and around 1.5% rests with the top ten. The sample was also reused in another study, on yellow fever vaccine responses in identical twins.

The sequenced material came from PBMCs. These receptors were taken from a woman aged 18-35 years in good health. Each CDR3 is given with its conserved first and last residue. The D gene is left open where the match is weak. Size is omitted from some rows. Given values are once, few, many or a class for expanded clones.

j_gene | abundance | d_gene | v_gene | CDR3nt | CDR3aa
TRBJ1-5 | . | . | TRBV2 | TGTGCCAGCAGAGGAGGATATAGCAATCAGCCCCAGCATTTT | CASRGGYSNQPQHF
TRBJ2-7 | few | . | TRBV2 | TGTGCCAGCAGTGATTGGGAGCAGTACTTC | CASSDWEQYF
TRBJ2-1 | . | TRBD1 | TRBV10-3 | TGTGCCATCAGTGACCGCGCGGGGACAGGGCCAGAGGATGAGCAGTTCTTC | CAISDRAGTGPEDEQFF
TRBJ2-1 | many | . | TRBV5-1 | TGCGCCAGCAGCGCCGGGACGGAGCAGTTCTTC | CASSAGTEQFF
TRBJ2-2 | many | . | TRBV25-1 | TGTGCCAGCAGCTTGGGATGGGCGGATGTCGGGGAGCTGTTTTTT | CASSLGWADVGELFF
TRBJ1-1 | . | . | TRBV18 | TGTGCCAGCTCACCGGGAGAGGGAAACACTGAAGCTTTCTTT | CASSPGEGNTEAFF
TRBJ2-3 | . | TRBD2 | TRBV5-4 | TGTGCCAGCAGCTTGGGTGCAGCGGGAGGAGATCGGGGGACGCAGTATTTT | CASSLGAAGGDRGTQYF
TRBJ2-5 | few | . | TRBV5-1 | TGCGCCAGCAGCACAGGTCCTACACAAGAGACCCAGTACTTC | CASSTGPTQETQYF
TRBJ2-1 | few | . | TRBV10-3 | TGTGCCGCCGCGACCCGGGACACAGGTAATGAGCAGTTCTTC | CAAATRDTGNEQFF
TRBJ2-1 | few | TRBD1 | TRBV4-1 | TGCGCCAGCAGCCAAGATTTTGCGACAGGGGGCCACAATGAGCAGTTCTTC | CASSQDFATGGHNEQFF
TRBJ1-6 | . | . | TRBV11-2 | TGTGCCAGCAGCTTAGTAGAAGGCAGGGTAATGTCACCCCTCCACTTT | CASSLVEGRVMSPLHF
TRBJ1-2 | few | TRBD1 | TRBV5-5 | TGTGCCAGCAGCTCAGGGACAGGGTTAGGAACTAACTATGGCTACACCTTC | CASSSGTGLGTNYGYTF
TRBJ2-4 | . | . | TRBV5-1 | TGCGCCAGCAGCCCCACAGTGGGCGGGTCTACCATTCAGTACTTC | CASSPTVGGSTIQYF